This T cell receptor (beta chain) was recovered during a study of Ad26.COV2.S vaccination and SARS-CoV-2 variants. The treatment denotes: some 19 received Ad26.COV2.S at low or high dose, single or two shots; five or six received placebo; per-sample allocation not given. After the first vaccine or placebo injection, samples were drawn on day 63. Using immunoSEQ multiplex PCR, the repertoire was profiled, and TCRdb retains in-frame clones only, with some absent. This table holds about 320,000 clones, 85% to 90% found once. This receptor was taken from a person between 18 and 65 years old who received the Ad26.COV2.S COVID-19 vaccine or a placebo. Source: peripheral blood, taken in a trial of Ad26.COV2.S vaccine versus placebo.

The DNA of the CDR3 is TGTGCCAGCAGCGCGGCAGGGGGCTACGAGCAGTACGTC. Its protein is CASSAAGGYEQYV. The J gene is TRBJ2-7, the V gene TRBV7-2; 7 nucleotides align to TRBD1. CDR1 is SGHTA, CDR2 FQGNSA, per germline. The trim removed 5 bases at V and 3 bases at J, leaving 4 bases unmatched. The CDR3 covers 13 residues.